The 21 T cell receptor beta chains below were found in one sample sequenced in a study of blood T cell repertoires in COVID-19. Data came from immunoSEQ multiplex PCR; TCRdb stores just in-frame clones and leaves some out. Among over 200,000 clones listed, around 92% were seen once. The sample comprised PBMCs or T cells enriched from blood (not recorded which). These TCRs come from a woman between 25 and 40 years old with acute COVID-19.

V is TRBV9 and J is TRBJ1-2, with a weak D call TRBD1 (5 bases). The germline gives CDR1 SGDLS, CDR2 YYNGEE. The CDR3 is made up of 16 amino acids. Trimming removed 3 bases from V and 0 bases from J, with 15 bases in between. The CDR3 is CASSGHGGRANYGYTF. In DNA form, the CDR3 reads TGTGCCAGCAGCGGACATGGGGGGAGAGCTAACTATGGCTACACCTTC.

V gene TRBV7-8 combines with J gene TRBJ1-5, with D possibly matching TRBD1 (6 bases). This CDR3 contains 15 residues. Trimming took off 0 bases at V and 6 bases at J, with 12 bases between the two ends. Germline V gene lookup returns CDR1 SGHVS and CDR2 FQNEAQ. CDR3 in amino acids: CASSLAGALIQPQHF. For the CDR3, the DNA is TGTGCCAGCAGCTTAGCGGGGGCTCTAATTCAGCCCCAGCATTTT.

This clone has a handful of counts. CDR3 in amino acids: CASSQEPTPQVEQYF. CDR3 sequence (DNA): TGCGCCAGCAGCCAAGAGCCCACTCCCCAGGTAGAGCAGTACTTC. The chain recombines TRBV4-1 with TRBJ2-7; the D is unclear. The CDR3 sequence is 15 residues long. Trimming removed 0 bases at V and 7 bases at J, with 16 bases between. Looked up from germline, CDR1 is MGHRA and CDR2 is YSYEKL.

This chain links TRBV19 with TRBJ1-2, with 7 bases aligning to TRBD1. Germline CDR1 is LNHDA and CDR2 is SQIVND (reference sequence). This CDR3 region has 14 residues. Trimming removed 6 bases from V and 6 bases from J; junction bases left unmatched: 10. CDR3 region: CASRPWDSPNGYTF. Here the CDR3 DNA reads TGTGCCAGTAGACCCTGGGACAGCCCTAATGGCTACACCTTC.

The V call is TRBV7-2, the J call TRBJ1-1; D is perhaps TRBD1 (5 bases). This CDR3 has 13 amino acids. Trimming took off 7 bases at V and 8 bases at J, with 17 bases between the two ends. Germline V gene sequence: CDR1 SGHTA, CDR2 FQGNSA. The DNA for the CDR3 is TGTGCCAGCAACTATGGGGACTGGGGGGAAGCTTTCTTT. This codes for CASNYGDWGEAFF.

The J gene is TRBJ1-4, the V gene TRBV28; D is uncertain. This CDR3 comprises 16 residues. Germline lookup yields CDR1 MDHEN and CDR2 SYDVKM. Trimming took 6 bases from V and 2 from J, leaving 16 bases between them. The CDR3 here is CASRLIRPGTNEKLFF. CDR3 coding DNA: TGTGCCAGCAGATTAATCAGACCCGGGACTAATGAAAAACTGTTTTTT.

V gene TRBV3-1 (or the pseudogene TRBV3-2) combines with J gene TRBJ1-1; TRBD1 is a possible D gene (6 bases). The germline CDR1 and CDR2 sequences are LGHDT and YNNKEL (reference sequence). V was pared by 7 bases and J by 2 bases, with 11 bases between. The CDR3 consists of 13 residues. The CDR3 loop reads CASNYRDNTEAFF. For the CDR3, the DNA is TGTGCCAGCAACTACAGGGATAACACTGAAGCTTTCTTT.

The V gene is TRBV30, the J gene TRBJ1-1; the D is unclear. Trimming pared 8 bases from V and 0 bases from J, leaving 13 bases between. This CDR3 has 13 amino acids. Per germline, CDR1 GTSNPN and CDR2 SVGIG (reference sequence). CDR3 protein: CADPPGMNTEAFF. The CDR3 nucleotides read TGTGCCGACCCCCCCGGGATGAACACTGAAGCTTTCTTT.

This clone was counted a few times. The chain links TRBV5-4 to TRBJ2-7, with D tentatively TRBD1 (6 bases). Germline V lookup: CDR1 SGHNT, CDR2 YYREEE (reference sequence). Trimming left V 6 bases short and J 7 bases short, with 17 bases between. This CDR3 comprises 13 residues. The DNA for the CDR3 is TGTGCCAGCATGGTACAGGGAGTGGGGGAGCAGTACTTC. This sequence encodes CASMVQGVGEQYF.

V is TRBV7-9 and J is TRBJ2-6; D is undetermined. The CDR3 loop spans 15 amino acids. Germline CDR1 is SEHNR and CDR2 is FQNEAQ (reference sequence). V lost 1 base to trimming and J lost 4 bases, with 8 bases between them. Here the CDR3 DNA reads TGTGCCAGCAGCTTAGACGAGGCCGGGGCCAACGTCCTGACTTTC. It codes for CASSLDEAGANVLTF.

V usage is TRBV4-1 and J usage is TRBJ1-2; 8 bases are shared with TRBD1. Per germline, CDR1 MGHRA and CDR2 YSYEKL. This CDR3 has 15 amino acids. The trim removed 3 bases at V and 6 bases at J, leaving 9 bases unmatched. The CDR3 DNA sequence: TGCGCCAGCAGCCACAGACAGGGGACACGTAATGGCTACACCTTC. The encoded protein is CASSHRQGTRNGYTF.

The chain recombines TRBV7-6 with TRBJ2-2; no definite D call. V dropped 2 bases and J dropped 2 bases, with 18 bases sitting between them. The CDR3 runs 18 residues. Germline V lookup: CDR1 SGHVS, CDR2 FNYEAQ. CDR3 in DNA: TGTGCCAGCAGCTTAACCCCTAACAGACCAAGAAACACCGGGGAGCTGTTTTTT. Translation: CASSLTPNRPRNTGELFF.

The chain employs TRBV30 and TRBJ1-2; a weak D match, TRBD1 (5 bases). The germline V gene has CDR1 GTSNPN and CDR2 SVGIG (reference sequence). V lost 6 bases and J lost 6, with 17 bases in between. This CDR3 is 13 amino acids long. The CDR3 spells CACQTLRGDGYTF. Written as DNA, the CDR3 is TGTGCCTGCCAAACCCTTCGGGGGGATGGCTACACCTTC.

In DNA, the CDR3 is TGTGCCATCAGTGAGTCGGGGGGATGGGGTCAGCCCCAGCATTTT. This encodes CAISESGGWGQPQHF. V usage is TRBV10-3 and J usage is TRBJ1-5, with a possible D match to TRBD1 (5 bases). This CDR3 has 15 residues. V gave up 0 bases and J gave up 6 bases, with 12 bases separating them. Germline CDR1 reads ENHRY; CDR2 reads SYGVKD.

The V gene is TRBV7-3, the J gene TRBJ2-1; 7 nucleotides line up with TRBD1. CDR3 length equals 16 residues. V was clipped by 2 bases and J by 9 bases; unmatched bases: 13. The germline V gene encodes CDR1 SGHTA and CDR2 FQGTGA. CDR3 coding DNA: TGTGCCAGCAGCTTAGAAGGGGGCTCGACCACCAGTGAGCAGTTCTTC. Its protein is CASSLEGGSTTSEQFF.

CDR3 sequence: CASSQLINEQFF. CDR3 sequence (DNA): TGCGCCAGCAGCCAATTAATAAATGAGCAGTTCTTC. The chain carries TRBV4-1 and TRBJ2-1; D not resolved. V was trimmed by 2 bases and J by 7 bases, leaving 6 bases between them. The germline V gene encodes CDR1 MGHRA and CDR2 YSYEKL. The CDR3 totals 12 residues.

CDR3 sequence reads: CASSDAGTGGYTF. In DNA, the CDR3 is TGCGCCAGCAGCGACGCCGGGACAGGGGGCTACACCTTC. The rearrangement joins TRBV5-1 to TRBJ1-2; the match to TRBD1 covers 9 bases. V lost 4 bases to trimming and J lost 8 bases; unmatched junction nucleotides: 6. The germline CDR1 and CDR2 sequences are SGHRS and YFSETQ. The CDR3 sequence is 13 residues long.

This chain uses TRBV6-5 with TRBJ1-4; D perhaps matches TRBD1 (5 bases). Germline V gene lookup returns CDR1 MNHEY and CDR2 SVGAGI. CDR3 size: 13 residues. Trimming stripped 7 bases from V and 3 bases from J, with 9 bases between. The DNA for the CDR3 is TGTGCCAGCACTGGGGCAGCTAATGAAAAACTGTTTTTT. Residues: CASTGAANEKLFF.

The rearrangement joins TRBV30 to TRBJ2-7, with a possible D match to TRBD2 (7 bases). Germline CDR1 GTSNPN, CDR2 SVGIG (reference sequence). The germline V and J ends were trimmed by 0 bases and 4 bases, with 16 bases remaining between them. CDR3 size: 15 residues. As DNA, the CDR3 is TGTGCCTGGAGTGTAATCCGGGGGGCGGTATACGAGCAGTACTTC. Amino acids: CAWSVIRGAVYEQYF.

The genes are TRBV2 and TRBJ2-2; maybe TRBD2 (6 bases). With 4 bases removed from V and 3 bases from J, the gap between germline ends came to 12 bases. CDR1 and CDR2 (germline): SNHLY, FYNNEI. This CDR3 comprises 15 residues. CDR3 loop: CASSGRGRDTGELFF. CDR3 bases: TGTGCCAGCAGTGGGAGGGGAAGGGACACCGGGGAGCTGTTTTTT. Filled out from reference TRBV2 and TRBJ2-2, the complete variable domain reads EPEVTQTPSHQVTQMGQEVILRCVPISNHLYFYWYRQILGQKVEFLVSFYNNEISEKSEIFDDQFSVERPDGSNFTLKIRSTKLEDSAMYFCASSGRGRDTGELFFGEGSRLTVL.

The chain carries TRBV7-2 and TRBJ2-3; possible D gene TRBD2, 6 bases. This CDR3 has 15 residues. Germline CDR1 and CDR2: SGHTA and FQGNSA. Deletions cut 4 bases from V and 6 bases from J, with 17 bases between. The CDR3 here is CASSYAQEGWDTQYF. In DNA, the CDR3 is TGTGCCAGCAGCTATGCCCAGGAGGGGTGGGATACGCAGTATTTT.